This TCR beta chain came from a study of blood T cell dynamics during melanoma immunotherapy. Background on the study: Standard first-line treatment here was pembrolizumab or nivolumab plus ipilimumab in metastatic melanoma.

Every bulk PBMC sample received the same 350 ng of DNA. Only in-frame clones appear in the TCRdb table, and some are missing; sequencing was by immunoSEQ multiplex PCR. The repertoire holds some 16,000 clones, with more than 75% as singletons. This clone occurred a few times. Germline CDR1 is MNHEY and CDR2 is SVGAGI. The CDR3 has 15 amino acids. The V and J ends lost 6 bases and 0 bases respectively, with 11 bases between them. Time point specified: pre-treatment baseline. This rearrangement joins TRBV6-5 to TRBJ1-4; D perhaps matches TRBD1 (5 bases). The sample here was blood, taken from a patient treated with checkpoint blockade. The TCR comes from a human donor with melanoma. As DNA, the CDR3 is TGTGCCAGCAGCCGACAGCGTGCAACTAATGAAAAACTGTTTTTT. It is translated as CASSRQRATNEKLFF.